The 32 T cell receptor beta chains reported below all come from one sample, sequenced in a study of cytomegalovirus exposure and HLA in healthy donors (dated by TCRdb to 2016 to 2017). Receptor amplification or capture employed the immunoSEQ multiplex PCR assay. A mixture of 60 forward primers for TCR Vbeta segments and 13 reverse primers for TCR Jbeta segments was used in the multiplex PCR. Sourced from immuneACCESS, this table was stored by TCRdb with only in-frame sequences that have V and J called. A share of the clones is absent; for the studies checked, an unresolved V gene accounts for under half, and the remainder has no known explanation. This sample lists 100,000 to 150,000 clones; 8% to 9.5% were detected once. The biggest ten clones account for 5.5% of the sample. Specimen: PBMCs. The source is a man aged 40-50 years in good health and CMV-seronegative.

The sample holds a few counts of this clone. The rearrangement links TRBV6-4 to TRBJ1-6; no clear D gene. CDR3 length: 15 amino acids. The germline V and J ends were trimmed by 2 bases and 6 bases, with 11 bases remaining between them. Germline CDR1 is MRHNA and CDR2 is SNTAGT. The CDR3 loop reads CASSDDGGSNSPLHF. The CDR3 coding sequence is TGTGCCAGCAGTGACGACGGAGGGAGTAATTCACCCCTCCACTTT.

The chain recombines TRBV4-1 with TRBJ2-5; 7 bases match TRBD1. The CDR3 consists of 15 residues. Germline V gene sequence: CDR1 MGHRA, CDR2 YSYEKL. J gave up 5 bases and V 3 bases, and 9 bases lay outside the gene matches. The CDR3 reads CASSHYKTGSETQYF. CDR3 DNA: TGCGCCAGCAGCCATTATAAGACAGGGTCTGAGACCCAGTACTTC.

This clone turned up a few times. V gene TRBV27 combines with J gene TRBJ1-1, with 7 bases fitting TRBD1. Germline V gives CDR1 MNHEY, CDR2 SMNVEV (reference sequence). This CDR3 spans 16 amino acids. Germline trimming cut 6 bases from V and 4 bases from J; bases unmatched to any gene: 14. The CDR3: CASSPRGTADFTEAFF. The CDR3 bases are TGTGCCAGCAGCCCAAGGGGGACAGCTGACTTCACTGAAGCTTTCTTT.

This clone was recorded a few times. V gene TRBV6-5 combines with J gene TRBJ1-1, with 8 bases lining up with TRBD1. Germline assignment: CDR1 MNHEY and CDR2 SVGAGI. The CDR3 runs 15 residues. With V trimmed by 8 bases and J by 5 bases, 13 bases remained unmatched. CDR3 coding DNA: TGTGCCAGCGGGAGGGGTGGCAGGGGGCCAACTGAAGCTTTCTTT. Protein sequence: CASGRGGRGPTEAFF.

This clone was detected a few times. This chain uses TRBV13 with TRBJ2-7, with 9 bases fitting TRBD1. The germline V gene encodes CDR1 PRHDT and CDR2 FYEKMQ (reference sequence). The CDR3 has 14 residues. With 6 bases clipped from V and 3 bases from J, the junction kept 6 bases outside the gene matches. The CDR3 region is CASSPPDRGYEQYF. As DNA, the CDR3 is TGTGCCAGCAGTCCTCCGGACAGGGGCTACGAGCAGTACTTC.

In this sample, this clone turned up a few times. The rearrangement links TRBV6-5 to TRBJ2-7; TRBD2 agrees at 8 bases. Germline CDR1 and CDR2: MNHEY and SVGAGI. The CDR3 spans 15 residues. V gave up 6 bases and J gave up 0 bases; unmatched junction bases: 7. CDR3 sequence: CASSRGGLSSYEQYF. The CDR3 DNA is TGTGCCAGCAGCCGCGGGGGGCTGAGCTCCTACGAGCAGTACTTC.

This clone was counted only a few times. The rearrangement links TRBV4-1 to TRBJ2-1; maybe TRBD2 (6 bases). CDR3 length equals 19 residues. V was cut by 1 base and J by 3 bases, with 22 bases left in between. CDR1 MGHRA and CDR2 YSYEKL come from the germline V gene. The chain's CDR3 is CASSQVRATSSRSYNEQFF. Written as DNA, the CDR3 is TGCGCCAGCAGCCAAGTACGGGCCACTAGCTCTCGAAGCTACAATGAGCAGTTCTTC.

The chain carries TRBV7-2 and TRBJ1-6; no clear D. The CDR3 consists of 16 residues. The V gene's germline CDR1 is SGHTA and CDR2 FQGNSA. Trimming stripped 2 bases from V and 7 bases from J, with 15 bases between. The CDR3 DNA sequence: TGTGCCAGCAGCTTAAGTGGAGGTACTTCGAATTCACCCCTCCACTTT. Its translation is CASSLSGGTSNSPLHF.

The chain is built from TRBV19 and TRBJ2-3; 9 bases are shared with TRBD2. The trim removed 5 bases at V and 1 base at J, leaving 4 bases unmatched. Germline V CDR1 and CDR2: LNHDA, SQIVND (reference sequence). This CDR3 has 15 amino acids. The DNA for the CDR3 is TGTGCCAGTAGTCCTTGGACTAGCGGCACAGATACGCAGTATTTT. Translation gives CASSPWTSGTDTQYF.

The J gene is TRBJ1-1, the V gene TRBV5-6; no reliable D call. CDR1 and CDR2 from the germline V gene are SGHDT and YYEEEE. The CDR3 length is 12 residues. Trimming stripped 2 bases from V and 3 bases from J, with 5 bases between. The CDR3 reads CASSFGDTEAFF. The CDR3 bases are TGTGCCAGCAGCTTCGGGGACACTGAAGCTTTCTTT.

In its sample, this clone was seen a few times. The gene calls are TRBV4-3 and TRBJ1-2; no clear D. Trimming took off 1 base at V and 0 bases at J, with 9 bases between the two ends. Germline V gives CDR1 LGHNA, CDR2 YSLEER. This CDR3 region has 15 residues. The chain's CDR3 is CASSQGQASNYGYTF. DNA for the CDR3: TGCGCCAGCAGCCAAGGGCAGGCGTCTAACTATGGCTACACCTTC.

This clone was counted between two and nine times. V is TRBV7-8 and J is TRBJ1-2; TRBD1 matches at 8 bases. Germline V lookup: CDR1 SGHVS, CDR2 FQNEAQ. V trimming: 4 bases; J trimming: 6 bases; junction bases outside the gene matches: 10. The CDR3 covers 15 residues. The CDR3 DNA follows: TGTGCCAGCAGCTCCACCCGGACAGGGACGAATGGCTACACCTTC. Protein: CASSSTRTGTNGYTF. The variable domain in full, completed from reference TRBV7-8 and TRBJ1-2, reads GAGVSQSPRYKVAKRGQDVALRCDPISGHVSLFWYQQALGQGPEFLTYFQNEAQLDKSGLPSDRFFAERPEGSVSTLKIQRTQQEDSAVYLCASSSTRTGTNGYTFGSGTRLTVV.

This clone has a handful of counts. The chain links TRBV2 to TRBJ2-3, with D possibly TRBD1 on 5 matching bases. Trimming took off 7 bases at V and 2 bases at J, with 10 bases between the two ends. The CDR3 totals 13 residues. CDR1 and CDR2 (germline): SNHLY, FYNNEI. The CDR3 nucleotides are TGTGCCAGCATCCAGGGCTACACAGATACGCAGTATTTT. Amino acid sequence: CASIQGYTDTQYF.

V is TRBV7-2 and J is TRBJ2-2, with 12 nucleotides matching TRBD2. This CDR3 region has 16 residues. The germline V gene encodes CDR1 SGHTA and CDR2 FQGNSA. V lost 6 bases to trimming and J lost 2 bases; unmatched junction nucleotides: 4. CDR3 nucleotides: TGTGCCAGCAGGTCACTAGCGGGGGGCAACACCGGGGAGCTGTTTTTT. Translated, it gives CASRSLAGGNTGELFF.

The J gene is TRBJ1-6, the V gene TRBV9, with D possibly matching TRBD1 (5 bases). Trimming removed 4 bases from V and 7 bases from J, with 15 bases in between. The CDR3 has 15 amino acids. CDR1 and CDR2 from the germline V gene are SGDLS and YYNGEE. The CDR3 reads CASSPSGTDNSPLHF. Written as DNA, the CDR3 is TGTGCCAGCAGCCCCTCCGGGACTGACAATTCACCCCTCCACTTT.

This rearrangement joins TRBV9 to TRBJ1-5; the D is unclear. Germline V CDR1 and CDR2: SGDLS, YYNGEE. V was trimmed by 4 bases and J by 4 bases, leaving 9 bases between them. CDR3 length equals 13 residues. This chain's CDR3 is CASSIDGNQPQHF. The CDR3 bases are TGTGCCAGCAGCATCGACGGGAATCAGCCCCAGCATTTT.

A few counts support this clone. The genes are TRBV2 and TRBJ1-4; D is uncertain. The germline gives CDR1 SNHLY, CDR2 FYNNEI. V lost 7 bases and J lost 4, with 10 bases in between. The CDR3 totals 13 residues. Here the CDR3 DNA reads TGTGCCAGCACCGGAGAGTTTAATGAAAAACTGTTTTTT. This gives the protein CASTGEFNEKLFF.

The chain joins TRBV4-3 to TRBJ1-2; TRBD1 might be the D (5 bases). The CDR3 sequence is 14 residues long. Germline V CDR1 and CDR2: LGHNA, YSLEER. The V gene lost 1 base and the J gene lost 4 bases, with 10 bases spanning the gap. Written as DNA, the CDR3 is TGCGCCAGCAGCCAAGTAACAGGACCCTATGGCTACACCTTC. Translation: CASSQVTGPYGYTF.

This clone has just a few counts. This sequence joins TRBV6-1 and TRBJ2-3, with 10 positions matching TRBD1. V gave up 7 bases and J gave up 2 bases; unmatched junction bases: 6. This CDR3 contains 15 residues. Germline V gene sequence: CDR1 MNHNS, CDR2 SASEGT. The CDR3, as DNA: TGTGCCAGCATATCCGGGACAGGGGACACAGATACGCAGTATTTT. It encodes CASISGTGDTDTQYF.

As for this clone: Within the sample, other DNA sequences also encode this same CDR3. This chain connects TRBV5-1 to TRBJ2-2, with D maybe TRBD2 (7 bases). Trimming pared 0 bases from V and 2 bases from J, leaving 11 bases between. The CDR3 consists of 16 residues. Germline CDR1 reads SGHRS; CDR2 reads YFSETQ. The CDR3 region has the DNA TGCGCCAGCAGCTTGGCCGGGGGGCCTAACACCGGGGAGCTGTTTTTT. It is translated as CASSLAGGPNTGELFF.

The chain recombines TRBV5-8 with TRBJ1-3, with a weak D call TRBD1 (5 bases). Trimming stripped 1 base from V and 3 bases from J, with 14 bases between. The CDR3 consists of 16 residues. Germline V gene data show CDR1 as SGHTS and CDR2 as YDEGEE. CDR3 in amino acids: CASSLLQGSGGNTIYF. CDR3 DNA: TGTGCCAGCAGCTTGCTGCAGGGTTCTGGTGGAAACACCATATATTTT.

This clone was observed a few times. This chain joins TRBV7-8 and TRBJ2-1; 8 nucleotides agree with TRBD1. Germline CDR1 reads SGHVS; CDR2 reads FQNEAQ. Unmatched junction bases numbered 2, after V lost 0 bases and J lost 10 bases. The CDR3 spans 13 residues. The CDR3 DNA reads TGTGCCAGCAGCTTAGCCGGGGACAGGGAGCAGTTCTTC. As protein: CASSLAGDREQFF.

This chain links TRBV6-1 with TRBJ2-2, with D hard to call. This CDR3 contains 13 residues. Trimming shortened V by 3 bases and J by 3 bases, and 5 bases separated the two germline ends. Germline V gene sequence: CDR1 MNHNS, CDR2 SASEGT. The CDR3 DNA follows: TGTGCCAGCAGTGACTCGGACACCGGGGAGCTGTTTTTT. It yields the protein CASSDSDTGELFF.

This clone was found a few times. The rearrangement uses TRBV4-3 and TRBJ2-7, with D tentatively TRBD2 (5 bases). Trimming shortened V by 3 bases and J by 2 bases, and 14 bases separated the two germline ends. This CDR3 region has 15 residues. Germline CDR1 reads LGHNA; CDR2 reads YSLEER. The CDR3 sequence: CASSHRANGAYEQYF. Here the CDR3 DNA reads TGCGCCAGCAGCCACCGAGCAAACGGGGCCTACGAGCAGTACTTC.

This clone was picked up a small number of times. A read error may account for a junction end that differs from germline. The gene calls are TRBV2 and TRBJ1-1; unclear D gene. This CDR3 comprises 13 residues. In germline, CDR1 is SNHLY, CDR2 FYNNEI. The CDR3 nucleotides are TGTGCCAGCAGCAATAGGAGGAACACTGAATCTTTCTTT. It yields the protein CASSNRRNTESFF.

This clone has a handful of counts. V usage is TRBV30 and J usage is TRBJ1-2; maybe TRBD1 (6 bases). V lost 7 bases, J lost 8 bases, and 20 bases lay in between. This CDR3 spans 13 amino acids. Germline V gene data show CDR1 as GTSNPN and CDR2 as SVGIG (reference sequence). CDR3 amino acids: CASPDRGLGGYTF. The CDR3 region has the DNA TGTGCCTCCCCGGACAGAGGCTTGGGGGGCTACACCTTC.

The chain has TRBV11-2 and TRBJ1-6, with D possibly being TRBD1 (5 bases). The CDR3 sequence is 12 residues long. In germline, CDR1 is SGHAT, CDR2 FQNNGV. The V end was cut by 5 bases, the J end by 7 bases, with 6 bases between. The CDR3 coding sequence is TGTGCCAGCAGCCACAGGAATTCACCCCTCCACTTT. It is translated as CASSHRNSPLHF.

This clone was counted between two and nine times. The chain joins TRBV5-1 to TRBJ2-6; D may be TRBD1 (7 bases). The germline gives CDR1 SGHRS, CDR2 YFSETQ. V gave up 4 bases and J gave up 0 bases, with 14 bases separating them. This CDR3 region has 17 residues. The CDR3 DNA is TGCGCCAGCAGCCGGGGGACAGCTGCCTCTGGGGCCAACGTCCTGACTTTC. It yields the protein CASSRGTAASGANVLTF.

CDR3 protein: CATSRDPSRYEQYF. DNA of the CDR3: TGTGCCACCAGCAGAGACCCCTCGCGGTACGAGCAGTACTTC. The chain recombines TRBV15 with TRBJ2-7, with D unresolved. V lost 0 bases to trimming and J lost 4 bases, with 10 bases between them. This CDR3 comprises 14 residues. Germline CDR1 LNHNV, CDR2 YYDKDF (reference sequence). Filled out from reference TRBV15 and TRBJ2-7, the complete variable domain reads DAMVIQNPRYQVTQFGKPVTLSCSQTLNHNVMYWYQQKSSQAPKLLFHYYDKDFNNEADTPDNFQSRRPNTSFCFLDIRSPGLGDTAMYLCATSRDPSRYEQYFGPGTRLTVT.

In its sample, this clone was seen a few times. This rearrangement joins TRBV11-2 to TRBJ2-7; 7 bases agree with TRBD1. Germline V CDR1 and CDR2: SGHAT, FQNNGV. Trimming took 3 bases from V and 0 from J; bases not matched to a gene: 5. This CDR3 comprises 15 residues. The CDR3 protein is CASSLDRIYSYEQYF. The CDR3 bases are TGTGCCAGCAGCTTGGACAGGATTTACTCCTACGAGCAGTACTTC.

The chain couples TRBV19 to TRBJ2-6; 7 bases are shared with TRBD1. With V trimmed by 5 bases and J by 0 bases, 4 bases remained unmatched. Germline CDR1 and CDR2: LNHDA and SQIVND (reference sequence). CDR3 length: 16 amino acids. The CDR3 region has the DNA TGTGCCAGTAGTGTTGGGACAGCCTCTGGGGCCAACGTCCTGACTTTC. Its translation is CASSVGTASGANVLTF.

This clone was counted between two and nine times. The chain couples TRBV5-1 to TRBJ2-5; possibly TRBD1 for D (6 bases). Germline loops: CDR1 SGHRS, CDR2 YFSETQ. V gave up 0 bases and J gave up 0 bases, with 12 bases separating them. This CDR3 region has 16 residues. CDR3 in amino acids: CASSLAGAGNQETQYF. In DNA form, the CDR3 reads TGCGCCAGCAGCTTGGCAGGGGCTGGAAACCAAGAGACCCAGTACTTC.